These T cell receptor beta chains were read from a single sample in a study of blood T cell repertoires in COVID-19. The protocol was immunoSEQ multiplex PCR, while the TCRdb copy is restricted to in-frame clones and leaves out a portion. This table holds some 350,000 clones, 80% to 90% found once. Sequenced material: PBMCs or T cells enriched from blood (not recorded which). The receptors here all came from a man between 25 and 39 years old who had recovered from COVID-19. Both conserved end residues are part of each CDR3. A D gene is named only where the DNA matches it firmly. Clone size appears in some rows only: once, few, many, or a class for an expanded clone.

j_gene: TRBJ2-3; d_gene: .; abundance: .; v_gene: TRBV7-9; CDR3aa: CASSLSVQLAF; CDR3nt: TGTGCCAGCAGCTTAAGCGTCCAACTGGCGTTT
j_gene: TRBJ1-1; d_gene: TRBD1; abundance: .; v_gene: TRBV7-8; CDR3aa: CASSEPGTGITEAFF; CDR3nt: TGTGCCAGCAGCGAACCCGGGACAGGGATCACTGAAGCTTTCTTT
j_gene: TRBJ1-3; d_gene: TRBD1; abundance: .; v_gene: TRBV18; CDR3aa: CASSDSGTGQNTIYF; CDR3nt: TGTGCCAGCTCCGATTCCGGGACAGGTCAAAACACCATATATTTT
j_gene: TRBJ1-1; d_gene: TRBD1; abundance: .; v_gene: TRBV9; CDR3aa: CASSVTGGMNTEAFF; CDR3nt: TGTGCCAGCAGCGTGACAGGGGGGATGAACACTGAAGCTTTCTTT
j_gene: TRBJ2-5; d_gene: .; abundance: .; v_gene: TRBV2; CDR3aa: CASSRSETQYF; CDR3nt: TGTGCCAGCAGCCGGTCAGAGACCCAGTACTTC
j_gene: TRBJ2-2; d_gene: .; abundance: .; v_gene: TRBV6-2/TRBV6-3; CDR3aa: CASSLRLDAGELFF; CDR3nt: TGTGCCAGCAGTCTTCGACTAGATGCCGGGGAGCTGTTTTTT
j_gene: TRBJ1-6; d_gene: .; abundance: .; v_gene: TRBV5-5; CDR3aa: CASSSGNSPLHF; CDR3nt: TGTGCCAGCAGCTCGGGGAATTCACCCCTCCACTTT
j_gene: TRBJ1-1; d_gene: TRBD1; abundance: once; v_gene: TRBV5-1; CDR3aa: CASSWGQGRGTEAFF; CDR3nt: TGCGCCAGCAGCTGGGGACAGGGTAGGGGTACTGAAGCTTTCTTT
j_gene: TRBJ1-2; d_gene: .; abundance: .; v_gene: TRBV14; CDR3aa: CASSQDRNYGYTF; CDR3nt: TGTGCCAGCAGCCAAGACAGGAACTATGGCTACACCTTC
j_gene: TRBJ2-7; d_gene: TRBD2; abundance: .; v_gene: TRBV11-2; CDR3aa: CASSFMTSGDYEQYF; CDR3nt: TGTGCCAGCAGCTTCATGACTAGCGGGGACTACGAGCAGTACTTC
j_gene: TRBJ2-1; d_gene: TRBD2; abundance: .; v_gene: TRBV5-4; CDR3aa: CASSPGTSVEQFF; CDR3nt: TGTGCCAGCAGCCCCGGGACTAGCGTTGAGCAGTTCTTC
j_gene: TRBJ2-1; d_gene: TRBD2; abundance: .; v_gene: TRBV3-1/TRBV3-2; CDR3aa: CASTQRGGNEQFF; CDR3nt: TGTGCCAGCACCCAGCGGGGGGGCAATGAGCAGTTCTTC
j_gene: TRBJ1-5; d_gene: .; abundance: .; v_gene: TRBV28; CDR3aa: CAAGAGNQPQHF; CDR3nt: TGTGCCGCGGGGGCTGGCAATCAGCCCCAGCATTTT
j_gene: TRBJ2-3; d_gene: TRBD2; abundance: .; v_gene: TRBV7-6; CDR3aa: CASSLTPSGGAGDTQYF; CDR3nt: TGTGCCAGCAGCTTAACCCCTAGCGGGGGGGCTGGAGATACGCAGTATTTT
j_gene: TRBJ1-5; d_gene: .; abundance: .; v_gene: TRBV30; CDR3aa: CAWSVTGNQPQHF; CDR3nt: TGTGCCTGGAGTGTAACAGGGAATCAGCCCCAGCATTTT
j_gene: TRBJ1-1; d_gene: TRBD1; abundance: .; v_gene: TRBV7-8; CDR3aa: CASSWTGGTEAFF; CDR3nt: TGTGCCAGCAGCTGGACAGGGGGCACTGAAGCTTTCTTT
j_gene: TRBJ2-7; d_gene: .; abundance: .; v_gene: TRBV5-5; CDR3aa: CASSLDGEQYF; CDR3nt: TGTGCCAGCAGCTTGGACGGGGAGCAGTACTTC
j_gene: TRBJ1-2; d_gene: TRBD1; abundance: .; v_gene: TRBV5-6; CDR3aa: CASSLGTGGADGYTF; CDR3nt: TGTGCCAGCAGCTTGGGCACAGGGGGCGCCGATGGCTACACCTTC
j_gene: TRBJ2-2; d_gene: TRBD1; abundance: once; v_gene: TRBV19; CDR3aa: CASSSRTGSLRNTGELFF; CDR3nt: TGTGCCAGTAGTAGTCGGACAGGGTCTTTGAGGAACACCGGGGAGCTGTTTTTT
j_gene: TRBJ2-1; d_gene: TRBD2; abundance: .; v_gene: TRBV7-9; CDR3aa: CASSAKAGASYNEQFF; CDR3nt: TGTGCCAGCAGCGCCAAAGCGGGGGCTTCCTACAATGAGCAGTTCTTC
j_gene: TRBJ1-1; d_gene: TRBD1; abundance: .; v_gene: TRBV9; CDR3aa: CASSVGRGPGEAFF; CDR3nt: TGTGCCAGCAGCGTAGGCAGGGGGCCCGGTGAAGCTTTCTTT
j_gene: TRBJ2-3; d_gene: TRBD2; abundance: .; v_gene: TRBV5-1; CDR3aa: CASSLALAGASSTDTQYF; CDR3nt: TGCGCCAGCAGCTTGGCCCTAGCGGGGGCCTCTAGCACAGATACGCAGTATTTT
j_gene: TRBJ1-2; d_gene: .; abundance: once; v_gene: TRBV7-8; CDR3aa: CASSQTPLYGYTF; CDR3nt: TGTGCCAGCAGCCAGACACCTCTCTATGGCTACACCTTC
j_gene: TRBJ1-2; d_gene: .; abundance: .; v_gene: TRBV19; CDR3aa: CASSIAHLNNYGYTF; CDR3nt: TGTGCCAGTAGTATAGCCCACCTAAACAACTATGGCTACACCTTC
j_gene: TRBJ2-7; d_gene: .; abundance: few; v_gene: TRBV12-3/TRBV12-4; CDR3aa: CASSLRRGPQQYF; CDR3nt: TGTGCCAGCAGTTTAAGGCGGGGCCCTCAGCAGTACTTC
j_gene: TRBJ1-5; d_gene: TRBD1; abundance: once; v_gene: TRBV19; CDR3aa: CASSIGQGKPQHF; CDR3nt: TGTGCCAGTAGTATAGGACAGGGTAAGCCCCAGCATTTT
j_gene: TRBJ2-1; d_gene: .; abundance: .; v_gene: TRBV3-1/TRBV3-2; CDR3aa: CASTNRGGDEQFF; CDR3nt: TGTGCCAGCACCAACCGGGGCGGGGATGAGCAGTTCTTC
j_gene: TRBJ1-5; d_gene: TRBD1; abundance: .; v_gene: TRBV19; CDR3aa: CASSGTGGGQPQHF; CDR3nt: TGTGCCAGTAGTGGGACAGGGGGCGGACAGCCCCAGCATTTT
j_gene: TRBJ1-4; d_gene: .; abundance: .; v_gene: TRBV19; CDR3aa: CASSIERGLTEKLFF; CDR3nt: TGTGCCAGTAGTATTGAGCGGGGCCTTACGGAAAAACTGTTTTTT
j_gene: TRBJ2-1; d_gene: .; abundance: .; v_gene: TRBV13; CDR3aa: CASSFRTKTKHNEQFF; CDR3nt: TGTGCCAGCAGCTTTCGGACTAAGACGAAGCACAATGAGCAGTTCTTC
j_gene: TRBJ2-1; d_gene: TRBD2; abundance: few; v_gene: TRBV5-1; CDR3aa: CASSLDAGGPGNEQFF; CDR3nt: TGCGCCAGCAGCTTGGATGCGGGGGGGCCGGGCAATGAGCAGTTCTTC
j_gene: TRBJ2-5; d_gene: TRBD2; abundance: .; v_gene: TRBV2; CDR3aa: CASGGRARQETQYF; CDR3nt: TGTGCCAGCGGGGGGAGGGCGCGCCAAGAGACCCAGTACTTC
j_gene: TRBJ2-7; d_gene: .; abundance: few; v_gene: TRBV6-6; CDR3aa: CASSSSYRYEQYF; CDR3nt: TGTGCCAGCAGTTCCTCCTACAGGTACGAGCAGTACTTC
j_gene: TRBJ1-6; d_gene: .; abundance: once; v_gene: TRBV19; CDR3aa: CASSITGTYINPLHF; CDR3nt: TGTGCCAGTAGTATTACCGGGACATACATTAATCCCCTCCACTTT
j_gene: TRBJ1-2; d_gene: .; abundance: few; v_gene: TRBV29-1; CDR3aa: CSVVRSQGSGGYTF; CDR3nt: TGCAGCGTTGTCCGTAGTCAGGGCTCCGGTGGCTACACCTTC
j_gene: TRBJ2-7; d_gene: .; abundance: .; v_gene: TRBV28; CDR3aa: CASRTSDRHYEQYF; CDR3nt: TGTGCCAGCAGGACCTCCGACAGACACTACGAGCAGTACTTC
j_gene: TRBJ2-3; d_gene: TRBD1; abundance: .; v_gene: TRBV11-2; CDR3aa: CASSLQTGADTQYF; CDR3nt: TGTGCCAGCAGCCTTCAGACAGGGGCAGATACGCAGTATTTT
j_gene: TRBJ2-4; d_gene: TRBD1; abundance: .; v_gene: TRBV7-9; CDR3aa: CASSEGGPNIQYF; CDR3nt: TGTGCCAGCAGTGAAGGGGGCCCAAACATTCAGTACTTC
j_gene: TRBJ2-7; d_gene: TRBD2; abundance: .; v_gene: TRBV6-2/TRBV6-3; CDR3aa: CASSFHTGTSGGSRNEQYF; CDR3nt: TGTGCCAGCAGTTTTCACACCGGGACTAGCGGGGGTTCCCGGAACGAGCAGTACTTC
j_gene: TRBJ1-2; d_gene: TRBD1; abundance: .; v_gene: TRBV24-1; CDR3aa: CATSDLTDRGHGYTF; CDR3nt: TGTGCCACCAGTGACCTAACCGACAGGGGGCATGGCTACACCTTC
j_gene: TRBJ2-2; d_gene: TRBD1; abundance: once; v_gene: TRBV19; CDR3aa: CASSTGGNTGELFF; CDR3nt: TGTGCCAGTAGTACAGGGGGAAACACCGGGGAGCTGTTTTTT
j_gene: TRBJ1-6; d_gene: .; abundance: .; v_gene: TRBV10-3; CDR3aa: CAIHSGSYNSPLHF; CDR3nt: TGTGCCATTCACTCGGGATCCTATAATTCACCCCTCCACTTT
j_gene: TRBJ1-1; d_gene: .; abundance: .; v_gene: TRBV2; CDR3aa: CASSQGIDTEAFF; CDR3nt: TGTGCCAGCAGTCAGGGAATAGACACTGAAGCTTTCTTT
j_gene: TRBJ2-1; d_gene: TRBD1; abundance: .; v_gene: TRBV27; CDR3aa: CASMTGSKNEQFF; CDR3nt: TGTGCCAGTATGACAGGGTCGAAAAATGAGCAGTTCTTC
j_gene: TRBJ1-2; d_gene: .; abundance: .; v_gene: TRBV5-1; CDR3aa: CASSSAGIANYGYTF; CDR3nt: TGCGCCAGCAGCTCGGCGGGGATAGCTAACTATGGCTACACCTTC
j_gene: TRBJ2-3; d_gene: .; abundance: .; v_gene: TRBV3-1/TRBV3-2; CDR3aa: CASSQEGPGKYTDTQYF; CDR3nt: TGTGCCAGCAGCCAAGAAGGGCCAGGGAAGTACACAGATACGCAGTATTTT
j_gene: TRBJ2-1; d_gene: TRBD1; abundance: .; v_gene: TRBV19; CDR3aa: CASSIQGVPYNEQFF; CDR3nt: TGTGCCAGTAGTATCCAGGGGGTGCCCTACAATGAGCAGTTCTTC
j_gene: TRBJ1-5; d_gene: .; abundance: once; v_gene: TRBV7-2; CDR3aa: CASSSDSARNQPQHF; CDR3nt: TGTGCCAGCAGCTCCGACAGCGCCCGCAATCAGCCCCAGCATTTT
j_gene: TRBJ2-2; d_gene: TRBD2; abundance: few; v_gene: TRBV27; CDR3aa: CASSLRRLAGGSAGELFF; CDR3nt: TGTGCCAGCAGTTTAAGGAGACTAGCGGGGGGCTCGGCCGGGGAGCTGTTTTTT
j_gene: TRBJ1-2; d_gene: .; abundance: .; v_gene: TRBV18; CDR3aa: CASSPGVRDYGYTF; CDR3nt: TGTGCCAGCTCACCAGGCGTCAGGGACTATGGCTACACCTTC
j_gene: TRBJ2-7; d_gene: TRBD1; abundance: .; v_gene: TRBV2; CDR3aa: CASSRQGAYEQYF; CDR3nt: TGTGCCAGCAGTCGACAGGGGGCCTACGAGCAGTACTTC
j_gene: TRBJ2-6; d_gene: TRBD1; abundance: .; v_gene: TRBV19; CDR3aa: CASSVDRVAGANVLTF; CDR3nt: TGTGCCAGTAGTGTTGACAGGGTGGCAGGGGCCAACGTCCTGACTTTC
j_gene: TRBJ1-2; d_gene: .; abundance: few; v_gene: TRBV6-5; CDR3aa: CASSQTRDGYTF; CDR3nt: TGTGCCAGCAGCCAAACGAGGGATGGCTACACCTTC
j_gene: TRBJ1-4; d_gene: .; abundance: .; v_gene: TRBV5-1; CDR3aa: CASSSGSLNEKLFF; CDR3nt: TGCGCCAGCAGCTCAGGATCACTGAATGAAAAACTGTTTTTT
j_gene: TRBJ2-7; d_gene: .; abundance: .; v_gene: TRBV5-6; CDR3aa: CASSLLGQDYEQYF; CDR3nt: TGTGCCAGCAGCTTGTTGGGACAAGACTACGAGCAGTACTTC
j_gene: TRBJ1-3; d_gene: .; abundance: .; v_gene: TRBV10-2; CDR3aa: CASSEGGVTGNTIYF; CDR3nt: TGCGCCAGCAGTGAGGGTGGAGTAACTGGAAACACCATATATTTT
j_gene: TRBJ2-1; d_gene: .; abundance: .; v_gene: TRBV18; CDR3aa: CASSPLTGSRSDEQFF; CDR3nt: TGTGCCAGCTCACCTCTCACCGGGAGTAGGAGCGATGAGCAGTTCTTC
j_gene: TRBJ2-1; d_gene: TRBD2; abundance: .; v_gene: TRBV2; CDR3aa: CASRLGAGGTYNEQFF; CDR3nt: TGTGCCAGCAGACTTGGAGCGGGGGGTACGTACAATGAGCAGTTCTTC
j_gene: TRBJ2-1; d_gene: .; abundance: .; v_gene: TRBV12-3/TRBV12-4; CDR3aa: CASSQSIGQFF; CDR3nt: TGTGCCAGCAGCCAATCTATTGGGCAGTTCTTC
j_gene: TRBJ2-7; d_gene: TRBD1; abundance: .; v_gene: TRBV5-6; CDR3aa: CASSSGTAPYEQYF; CDR3nt: TGTGCCAGCAGCTCCGGGACAGCGCCCTACGAGCAGTACTTC